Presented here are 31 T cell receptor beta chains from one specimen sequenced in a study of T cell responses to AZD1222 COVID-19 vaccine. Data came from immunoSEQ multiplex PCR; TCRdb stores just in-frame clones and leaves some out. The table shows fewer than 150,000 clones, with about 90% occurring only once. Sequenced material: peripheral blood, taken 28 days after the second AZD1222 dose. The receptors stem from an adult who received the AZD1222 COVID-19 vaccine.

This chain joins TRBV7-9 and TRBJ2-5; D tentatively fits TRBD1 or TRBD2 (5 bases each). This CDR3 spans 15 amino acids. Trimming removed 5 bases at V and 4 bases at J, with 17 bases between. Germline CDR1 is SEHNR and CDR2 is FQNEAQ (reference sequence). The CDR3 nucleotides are TGTGCCAGCAGCCCGACTGGTGGGGGATTAGAGACCCAGTACTTC. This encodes CASSPTGGGLETQYF.

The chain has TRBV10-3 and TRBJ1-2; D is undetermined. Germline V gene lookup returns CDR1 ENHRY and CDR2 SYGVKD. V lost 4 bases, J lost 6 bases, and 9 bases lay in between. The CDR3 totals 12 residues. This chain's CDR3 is CAISVSIDGYTF. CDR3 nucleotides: TGTGCCATCAGTGTTTCAATTGATGGCTACACCTTC.

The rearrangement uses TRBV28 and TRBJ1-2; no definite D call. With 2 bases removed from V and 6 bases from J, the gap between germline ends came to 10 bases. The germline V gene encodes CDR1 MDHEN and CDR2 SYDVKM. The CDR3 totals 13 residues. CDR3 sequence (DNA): TGTGCCAGCAGTTTAGGGAGGGCAGATGGCTACACCTTC. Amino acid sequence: CASSLGRADGYTF.

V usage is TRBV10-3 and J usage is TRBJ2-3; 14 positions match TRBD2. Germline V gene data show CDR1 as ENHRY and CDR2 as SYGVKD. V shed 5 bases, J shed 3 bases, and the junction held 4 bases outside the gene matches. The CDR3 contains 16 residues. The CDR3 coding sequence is TGTGCCATCAGTTGGACTAGCGGGAGGTGGACAGATACGCAGTATTTT. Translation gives CAISWTSGRWTDTQYF.

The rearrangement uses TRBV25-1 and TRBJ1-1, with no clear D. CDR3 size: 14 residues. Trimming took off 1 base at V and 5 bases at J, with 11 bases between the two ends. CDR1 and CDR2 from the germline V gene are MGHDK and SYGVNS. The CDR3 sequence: CASSEWRSGTEAFF. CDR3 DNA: TGTGCCAGCAGTGAATGGCGGAGTGGGACTGAAGCTTTCTTT.

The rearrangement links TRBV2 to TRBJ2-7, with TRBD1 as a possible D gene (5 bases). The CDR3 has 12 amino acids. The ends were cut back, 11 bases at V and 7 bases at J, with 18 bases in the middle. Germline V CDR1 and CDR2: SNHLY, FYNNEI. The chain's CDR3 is CAHRPLKGEQYF. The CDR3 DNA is TGTGCCCATCGTCCCTTAAAGGGGGAGCAGTACTTC.

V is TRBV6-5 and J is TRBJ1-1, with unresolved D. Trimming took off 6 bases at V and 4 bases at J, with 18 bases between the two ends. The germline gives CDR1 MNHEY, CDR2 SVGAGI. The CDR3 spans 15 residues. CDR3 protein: CASRSTSGRITEAFF. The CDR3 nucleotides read TGTGCCAGCAGAAGCACCTCAGGCCGAATCACTGAAGCTTTCTTT.

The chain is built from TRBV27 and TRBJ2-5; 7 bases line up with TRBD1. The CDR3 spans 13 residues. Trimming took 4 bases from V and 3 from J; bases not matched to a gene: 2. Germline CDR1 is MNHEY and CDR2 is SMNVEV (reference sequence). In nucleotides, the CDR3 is TGTGCCAGCAGTTATACAGGGGAAGAGACCCAGTACTTC. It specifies CASSYTGEETQYF.

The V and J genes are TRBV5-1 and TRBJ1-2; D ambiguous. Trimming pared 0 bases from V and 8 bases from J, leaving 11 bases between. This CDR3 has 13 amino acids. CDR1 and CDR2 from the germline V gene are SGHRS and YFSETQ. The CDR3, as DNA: TGCGCCAGCAGCTTGGGGGTAGCCGGAGGCTACACCTTC. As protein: CASSLGVAGGYTF.

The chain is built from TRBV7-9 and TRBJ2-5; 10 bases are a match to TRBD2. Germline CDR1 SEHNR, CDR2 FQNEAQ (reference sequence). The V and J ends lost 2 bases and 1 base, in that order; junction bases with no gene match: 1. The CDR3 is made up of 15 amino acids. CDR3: CASSLPSGGQETQYF. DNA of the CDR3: TGTGCCAGCAGCTTACCTAGCGGGGGCCAAGAGACCCAGTACTTC.

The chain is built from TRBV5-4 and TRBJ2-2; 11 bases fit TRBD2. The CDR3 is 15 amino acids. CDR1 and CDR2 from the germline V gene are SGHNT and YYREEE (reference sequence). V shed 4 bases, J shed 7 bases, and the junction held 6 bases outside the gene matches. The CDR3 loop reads CASSSSGGAVGELFF. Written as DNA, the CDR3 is TGTGCCAGCAGCAGTAGCGGGGGGGCCGTCGGGGAGCTGTTTTTT.

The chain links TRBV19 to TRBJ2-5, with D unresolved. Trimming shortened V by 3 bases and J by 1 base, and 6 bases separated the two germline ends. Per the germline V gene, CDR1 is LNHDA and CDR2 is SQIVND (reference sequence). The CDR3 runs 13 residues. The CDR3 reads CASSIKGQETQYF. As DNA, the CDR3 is TGTGCCAGTAGTATTAAGGGCCAAGAGACCCAGTACTTC.

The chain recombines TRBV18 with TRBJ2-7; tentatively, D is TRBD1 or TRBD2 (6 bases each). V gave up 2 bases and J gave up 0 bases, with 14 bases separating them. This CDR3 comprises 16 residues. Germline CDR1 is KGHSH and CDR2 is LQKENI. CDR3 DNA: TGTGCCAGCTCACCAGTCGAAACGGGGGCCTCCTACGAGCAGTACTTC. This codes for CASSPVETGASYEQYF.

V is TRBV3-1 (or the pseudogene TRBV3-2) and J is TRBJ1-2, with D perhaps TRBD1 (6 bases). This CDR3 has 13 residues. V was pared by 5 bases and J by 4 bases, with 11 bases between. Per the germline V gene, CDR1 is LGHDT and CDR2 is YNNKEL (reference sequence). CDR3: CASSSEGVYGYTF. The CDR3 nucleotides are TGTGCCAGCAGCTCCGAGGGGGTCTATGGCTACACCTTC.

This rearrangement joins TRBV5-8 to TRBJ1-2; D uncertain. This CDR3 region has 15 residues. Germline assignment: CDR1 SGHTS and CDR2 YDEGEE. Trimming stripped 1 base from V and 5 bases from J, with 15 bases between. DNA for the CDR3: TGTGCCAGCAGCTTGTATTTGGCGACGTCGTATGGCTACACCTTC. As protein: CASSLYLATSYGYTF.

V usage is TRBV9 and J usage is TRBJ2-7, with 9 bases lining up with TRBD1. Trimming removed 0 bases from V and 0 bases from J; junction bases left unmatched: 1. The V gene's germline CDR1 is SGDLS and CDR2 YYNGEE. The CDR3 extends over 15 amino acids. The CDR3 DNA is TGTGCCAGCAGCGTAGCACAGGGGGCCTCCTACGAGCAGTACTTC. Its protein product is CASSVAQGASYEQYF.

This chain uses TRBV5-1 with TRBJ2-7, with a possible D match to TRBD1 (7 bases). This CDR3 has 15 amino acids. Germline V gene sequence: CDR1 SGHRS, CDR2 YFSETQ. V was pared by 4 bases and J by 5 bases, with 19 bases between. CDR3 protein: CASSPGAGGAHEQYF. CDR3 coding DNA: TGCGCCAGCAGCCCGGGGGCAGGGGGTGCCCACGAGCAGTACTTC.

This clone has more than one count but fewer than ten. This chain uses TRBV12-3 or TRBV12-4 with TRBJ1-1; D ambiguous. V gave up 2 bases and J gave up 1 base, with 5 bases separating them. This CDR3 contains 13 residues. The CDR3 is CASSLQENTEAFF. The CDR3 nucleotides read TGTGCCAGCAGTTTACAGGAGAACACTGAAGCTTTCTTT.

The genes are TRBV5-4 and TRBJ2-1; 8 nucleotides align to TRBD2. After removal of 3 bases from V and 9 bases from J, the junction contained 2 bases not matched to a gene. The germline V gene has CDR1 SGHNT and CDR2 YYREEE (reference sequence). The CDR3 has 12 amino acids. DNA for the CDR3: TGTGCCAGCAGCTCAACTAGCGGTGAGCAGTTCTTC. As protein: CASSSTSGEQFF. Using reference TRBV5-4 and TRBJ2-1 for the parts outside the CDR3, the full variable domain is ETGVTQSPTHLIKTRGQQVTLRCSSQSGHNTVSWYQQALGQGPQFIFQYYREEENGRGNFPPRFSGLQFPNYSSELNVNALELDDSALYLCASSSTSGEQFFGPGTRLTVL.

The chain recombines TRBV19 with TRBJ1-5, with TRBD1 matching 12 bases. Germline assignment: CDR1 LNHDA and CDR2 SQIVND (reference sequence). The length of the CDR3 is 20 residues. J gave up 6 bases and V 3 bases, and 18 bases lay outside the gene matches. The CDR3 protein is CASSIPFGTGGLGLRQPQHF. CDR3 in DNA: TGTGCCAGTAGTATTCCATTCGGGACAGGGGGCCTAGGGCTTCGTCAGCCCCAGCATTTT.

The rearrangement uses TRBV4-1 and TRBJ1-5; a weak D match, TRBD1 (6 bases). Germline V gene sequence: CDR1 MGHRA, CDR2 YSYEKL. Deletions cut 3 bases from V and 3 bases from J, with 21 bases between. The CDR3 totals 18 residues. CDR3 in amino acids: CASSQDPATGEVNQPQHF. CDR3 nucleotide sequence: TGCGCCAGCAGCCAGGATCCGGCGACAGGAGAAGTCAATCAGCCCCAGCATTTT.

In DNA, the CDR3 is TGTGCCAGCAGTTCCGCGGGGCGATTAATGACCTACGAGCAGTACTTC. Residues: CASSSAGRLMTYEQYF. This chain uses TRBV28 with TRBJ2-7; D is possibly TRBD2 (6 bases). The ends were cut back, 4 bases at V and 2 bases at J, with 18 bases in the middle. The CDR3 has 16 residues. Germline V CDR1 and CDR2: MDHEN, SYDVKM.

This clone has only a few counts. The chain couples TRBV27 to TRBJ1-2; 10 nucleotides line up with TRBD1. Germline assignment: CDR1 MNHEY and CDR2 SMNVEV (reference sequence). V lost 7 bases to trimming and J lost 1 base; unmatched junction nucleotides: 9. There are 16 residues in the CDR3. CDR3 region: CASKGRQGAGNYGYTF. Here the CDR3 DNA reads TGTGCCAGCAAAGGGAGACAGGGGGCAGGTAACTATGGCTACACCTTC.

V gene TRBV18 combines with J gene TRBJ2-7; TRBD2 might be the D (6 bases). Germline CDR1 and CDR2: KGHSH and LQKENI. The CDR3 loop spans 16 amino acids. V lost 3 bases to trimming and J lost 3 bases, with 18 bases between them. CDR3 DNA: TGTGCCAGCTCACCTAATATTAGCGGAGGGGACTACGAGCAGTACTTC. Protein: CASSPNISGGDYEQYF.

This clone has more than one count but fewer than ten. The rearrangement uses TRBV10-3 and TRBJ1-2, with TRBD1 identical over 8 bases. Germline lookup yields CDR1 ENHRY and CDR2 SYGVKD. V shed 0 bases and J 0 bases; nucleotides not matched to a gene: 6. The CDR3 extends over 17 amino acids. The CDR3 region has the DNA TGTGCCATCAGTGAGTCGCCGACAGGGGCATCTAACTATGGCTACACCTTC. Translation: CAISESPTGASNYGYTF.

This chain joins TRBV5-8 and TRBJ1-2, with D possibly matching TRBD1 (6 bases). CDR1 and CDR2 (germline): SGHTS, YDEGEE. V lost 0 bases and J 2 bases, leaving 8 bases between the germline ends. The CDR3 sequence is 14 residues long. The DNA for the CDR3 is TGTGCCAGCAGCTTGGGAGGGACAAACTATGGCTACACCTTC. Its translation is CASSLGGTNYGYTF. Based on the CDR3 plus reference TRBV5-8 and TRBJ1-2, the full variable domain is EAGVTQSPTHLIKTRGQQATLRCSPISGHTSVYWYQQALGLGLQFLLWYDEGEERNRGNFPPRFSGRQFPNYSSELNVNALELEDSALYLCASSLGGTNYGYTFGSGTRLTVV.

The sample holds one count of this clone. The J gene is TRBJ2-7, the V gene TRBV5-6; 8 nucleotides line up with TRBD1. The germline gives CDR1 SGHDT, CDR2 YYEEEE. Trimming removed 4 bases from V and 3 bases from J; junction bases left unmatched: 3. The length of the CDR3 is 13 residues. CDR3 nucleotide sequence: TGTGCCAGCAGCCGCGGGACAGGCTACGAGCAGTACTTC. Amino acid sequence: CASSRGTGYEQYF.

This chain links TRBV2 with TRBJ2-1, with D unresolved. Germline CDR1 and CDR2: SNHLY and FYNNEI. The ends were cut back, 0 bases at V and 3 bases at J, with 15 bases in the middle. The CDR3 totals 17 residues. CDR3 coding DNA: TGTGCCAGCAGTGAAGCGCTTCTTGCGGTGATCTACAATGAGCAGTTCTTC. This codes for CASSEALLAVIYNEQFF.

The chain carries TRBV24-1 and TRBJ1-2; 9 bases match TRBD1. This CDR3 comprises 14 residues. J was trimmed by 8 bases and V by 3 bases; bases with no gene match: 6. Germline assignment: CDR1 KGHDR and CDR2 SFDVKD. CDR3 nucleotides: TGTGCCACCAGTGATCCCGGGACAGGGTTGGGCTACACCTTC. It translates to CATSDPGTGLGYTF.

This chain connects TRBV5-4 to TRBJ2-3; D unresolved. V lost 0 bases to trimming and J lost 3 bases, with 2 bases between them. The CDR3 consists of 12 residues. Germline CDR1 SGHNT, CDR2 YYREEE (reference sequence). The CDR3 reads CASSLETDTQYF. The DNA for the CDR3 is TGTGCCAGCAGCTTGGAGACAGATACGCAGTATTTT.

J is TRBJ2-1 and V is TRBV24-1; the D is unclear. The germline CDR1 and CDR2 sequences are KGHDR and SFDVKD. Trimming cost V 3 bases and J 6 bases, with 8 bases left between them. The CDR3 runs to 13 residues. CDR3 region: CATSDRALNEQFF. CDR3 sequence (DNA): TGTGCCACCAGTGATCGGGCCCTCAATGAGCAGTTCTTC.